The clone carrying this T cell receptor beta chain was detected only a few times. The CDR3 sequence is 16 residues long. V lost 0 bases to trimming and J lost 4 bases; unmatched junction nucleotides: 7. Germline CDR1 reads SGHKS; CDR2 reads YYEKEE (reference sequence). The authors ran a second PCR of roughly 6 to 12 cycles using a sample-barcoded 5' primer and a J-beta primer mix. A single record per CDR3 protein comes from TCRdb applying MiXCR to the 5' RACE reads. The profile shows approximately 490,000 distinct CDR3 sequences, under 30% of them singletons. The sample comes from a study of blood T cells in healthy people across ages. Those donating, healthy Caucasian individuals from Russia, were aged roughly 6 to 100. Isolation yielded PBMCs, at least 6.5 million per sample, in every case. This sample was shared with a second study, whose subject was T cells of mothers and their children. That report notes: Researchers report slightly higher, though non-significant, overlap in related mother-child pairs than in unrelated pairs.

The sample consisted of blood. The chain couples TRBV5-5 to TRBJ2-3; 8 bases are a match to TRBD2. The source of this sequence is a boy aged 10-17 years in good health. CDR3 sequence reads: CASSLAPGTSADTQYF. The CDR3, as DNA: TGTGCCAGCAGCTTGGCTCCCGGGACTAGTGCAGATACGCAGTATTTT.